This record covers a single TCR beta chain. Its antigen is undetermined. No T cells were sorted before total RNA was taken from whole blood. This record belongs to a study of monozygotic twins with inflammatory bowel disease. A total RNA quantity of about 4,000 ng went into each TCR library. From the 5' RACE reads, TCRdb lists one entry per CDR3 protein and no DNA. In all, the sample yields 110,000 or so distinct CDR3 sequences. Findings and limits, study-wide: Support was lacking for any single strong IBD-associated signal or clonotype.

The length of the CDR3 is 14 residues. CDR1 MDHEN and CDR2 SYDVKM come from the germline V gene. The source is a human donor with ulcerative colitis or Crohn's disease, or a healthy co-twin of an affected twin (not recorded which). This chain links TRBV28 with TRBJ2-1; the TCRdb D gene call, TRBD1, has no DNA to confirm it. Sequenced sample: blood. The chain's CDR3 is CASCPGTYYNEQFF.